These 30 T cell receptor beta chains were sequenced from one sample in a study of cytomegalovirus exposure and HLA in healthy donors. The PCR had 60 Vbeta and 13 Jbeta primers. Repertoires were generated with immunoSEQ multiplex PCR, while TCRdb's copy carries only in-frame clones and drops some. Here the sample spans under 200,000 clones, more than 75% being singletons. Sequencing used PBMCs. These receptors were obtained from a girl aged 10 to 17 in good health and CMV-seropositive.

This chain connects TRBV19 to TRBJ1-5, with D perhaps matching TRBD1 (5 bases). The CDR3 sequence is 13 residues long. Trimming took off 5 bases at V and 7 bases at J, with 12 bases between the two ends. From germline, CDR1 is LNHDA and CDR2 SQIVND (reference sequence). CDR3 protein: CASSSGRGQPQHF. CDR3 bases: TGTGCCAGTAGTTCAGGGAGGGGACAGCCCCAGCATTTT.

A remark on this clone: A read error may account for a junction end that differs from germline. Other DNA sequences of this sample code for an identical CDR3. The gene calls are TRBV27 and TRBJ1-1; D is uncertain. Germline CDR1 reads MNHEY; CDR2 reads SMNVEV (reference sequence). CDR3 length: 14 amino acids. CDR3 protein: CASSTQRRNTEAFF. The DNA for the CDR3 is TGTGCCAGCAGTACCCAACGCAGGAACACTGAGGCTTTCTTT.

The CDR3 DNA sequence: TGCAGCGTTGTCGTAAGGGACAGCTACGAGCAGTACTTC. Translated: CSVVVRDSYEQYF. V is TRBV29-1 and J is TRBJ2-7; 7 bases are a match to TRBD1. CDR1 and CDR2 (germline): SQVTM, ANQGSEA. The CDR3 runs 13 residues. The J segment lost 3 bases and the V segment lost 4 bases, leaving 6 bases of the junction unmatched.

The rearrangement uses TRBV23-1 and TRBJ1-5, with D possibly matching TRBD1 (5 bases). TRBV23-1 falls under the ORF class, with uncertain function. This CDR3 contains 16 residues. The germline V and J ends were trimmed by 4 bases and 7 bases, with 20 bases remaining between them. The CDR3 bases are TGCGCCAGCAGTCTAGCGGGACCGACGATAAGGCAGCCCCAGCATTTT. Translation: CASSLAGPTIRQPQHF.

Written as DNA, the CDR3 is TGTGCCAGCAGTGGAGCGGTAGCGGGAGATACGCAGTATTTT. Its translation: CASSGAVAGDTQYF. The chain links TRBV2 to TRBJ2-3; TRBD2 agrees at 7 bases. The V and J ends lost 4 bases and 5 bases, in that order; junction bases with no gene match: 6. The CDR3 runs 14 residues. Germline V CDR1 and CDR2: SNHLY, FYNNEI. The full variable domain, in which reference TRBV2 and TRBJ2-3 provide the parts outside the CDR3, is EPEVTQTPSHQVTQMGQEVILRCVPISNHLYFYWYRQILGQKVEFLVSFYNNEISEKSEIFDDQFSVERPDGSNFTLKIRSTKLEDSAMYFCASSGAVAGDTQYFGPGTRLTVL.

CDR3 bases: TGTGCCAGCATTACTAGCGGGAGGTCCTACAATGAGCAGTTCTTC. It yields the protein CASITSGRSYNEQFF. The chain employs TRBV28 and TRBJ2-1; the match to TRBD2 covers 12 bases. This CDR3 is built from 15 residues. Germline V gene sequence: CDR1 MDHEN, CDR2 SYDVKM. V was pared by 7 bases and J by 1 base, with 2 bases of the junction left unmatched.

The genes are TRBV7-9 and TRBJ1-4; D is ambiguous. The germline CDR1 and CDR2 sequences are SEHNR and FQNEAQ (reference sequence). CDR3 length: 15 amino acids. Trimming took 2 bases from V and 4 from J, leaving 11 bases between them. Here the CDR3 DNA reads TGTGCCAGCAGCTTAATGGACGGACTTAATGAAAAACTGTTTTTT. The encoded protein is CASSLMDGLNEKLFF.

CDR3 protein: CASSPDSNTEAFF. In DNA form, the CDR3 reads TGTGCCAGCAGCCCCGACTCGAACACTGAAGCTTTCTTT. The chain joins TRBV6-4 to TRBJ1-1; D uncertain. The CDR3 sequence is 13 residues long. CDR1 and CDR2 (germline): MRHNA, SNTAGT. V was cut by 6 bases and J by 1 base, with 9 bases left in between.

Comments on this clone: This specimen includes other DNA sequences encoding the same CDR3. V is TRBV5-1 and J is TRBJ1-5, with TRBD1 matching 8 bases. Per germline, CDR1 SGHRS and CDR2 YFSETQ. The CDR3 has 14 amino acids. Losses at the gene ends were 4 bases for V and 2 bases for J; bases not matched to a gene: 2. CDR3 sequence (DNA): TGCGCCAGCAGCCCGGACAGGGGCAATCAGCCCCAGCATTTT. Translating gives CASSPDRGNQPQHF. The full variable domain, rest sourced from reference TRBV5-1 and TRBJ1-5, is KAGVTQTPRYLIKTRGQQVTLSCSPISGHRSVSWYQQTPGQGLQFLFEYFSETQRNKGNFPGRFSGRQFSNSRSEMNVSTLELGDSALYLCASSPDRGNQPQHFGDGTRLSIL.

The chain links TRBV29-1 to TRBJ2-7, with 8 bases aligning to TRBD1. This CDR3 spans 13 amino acids. The V gene end was trimmed by 6 bases and the J gene end by 2 bases; junction bases not matched to a gene: 6. The germline V gene encodes CDR1 SQVTM and CDR2 ANQGSEA. The CDR3 nucleotides are TGCAGCGTATGGACAGGGCGACCCTACGAGCAGTACTTC. Residues: CSVWTGRPYEQYF.

The rearrangement joins TRBV5-4 to TRBJ2-4; TRBD2 matches 10 bases. After removal of 1 base from V and 9 bases from J, the junction contained 7 bases not matched to a gene. CDR1 is SGHNT, CDR2 YYREEE, per germline (reference sequence). The CDR3 contains 15 residues. CDR3 loop: CASSLRTSGGVIQYF. The CDR3, as DNA: TGTGCCAGCAGCTTGCGGACTAGCGGAGGGGTCATTCAGTACTTC. The whole variable domain, remainder taken from reference TRBV5-4 and TRBJ2-4, is ETGVTQSPTHLIKTRGQQVTLRCSSQSGHNTVSWYQQALGQGPQFIFQYYREEENGRGNFPPRFSGLQFPNYSSELNVNALELDDSALYLCASSLRTSGGVIQYFGAGTRLSVL.

This clone was recorded a few times. The CDR3 protein is CASSDKIGNQPQHF. CDR3 coding DNA: TGTGCCAGCAGTGATAAAATCGGCAATCAGCCCCAGCATTTT. The chain uses TRBV2 and TRBJ1-5; D is uncertain. Germline values: CDR1 SNHLY, CDR2 FYNNEI. The CDR3 has 14 residues. The V and J ends lost 3 bases and 2 bases respectively, with 8 bases between them.

The genes are TRBV27 and TRBJ2-7, with 9 positions matching TRBD2. Germline CDR1 is MNHEY and CDR2 is SMNVEV (reference sequence). The V and J ends lost 2 bases and 4 bases, in that order; junction bases with no gene match: 3. The CDR3 is 14 residues long. This CDR3 reads CASSLRREGYEQYF. The CDR3, as DNA: TGTGCCAGCAGTTTAAGGCGGGAGGGGTACGAGCAGTACTTC.

The chain is built from TRBV7-2 and TRBJ1-2; a weak D match, TRBD1 (6 bases). V lost 5 bases, J lost 8 bases, and 15 bases lay in between. The CDR3 is 13 amino acids. Looked up from germline, CDR1 is SGHTA and CDR2 is FQGNSA. The CDR3 bases are TGTGCCAGCAGCCAAGACGGGGGGGGCGGCTACACCTTC. Amino acid sequence: CASSQDGGGGYTF.

V and J are TRBV27 and TRBJ2-1; D unclear. V was clipped by 4 bases and J by 0 bases, with 13 bases between them. The CDR3 runs to 16 residues. Germline CDR1 and CDR2: MNHEY and SMNVEV (reference sequence). The CDR3 loop reads CASSSPSRSSYNEQFF. The CDR3 DNA reads TGTGCCAGCAGTTCCCCAAGCCGGAGCTCCTACAATGAGCAGTTCTTC.

The chain has TRBV19 and TRBJ2-7; 11 bases fit TRBD2. The germline V gene has CDR1 LNHDA and CDR2 SQIVND (reference sequence). Losses at the gene ends were 5 bases for V and 1 base for J; bases not matched to a gene: 10. The CDR3 is 17 residues long. CDR3 region: CASSVIPGTSGSYEQYF. The CDR3 bases are TGTGCCAGTAGTGTCATCCCCGGGACTAGCGGATCCTACGAGCAGTACTTC.

The V gene is TRBV9, the J gene TRBJ1-2; 11 bases match TRBD1. J gave up 2 bases and V 0 bases, and 15 bases lay outside the gene matches. Looked up from germline, CDR1 is SGDLS and CDR2 is YYNGEE. This CDR3 spans 20 amino acids. The CDR3 is CASSVGPPLGQGDPNYGYTF. The CDR3 DNA sequence: TGTGCCAGCAGCGTAGGTCCCCCCTTGGGACAGGGGGACCCCAACTATGGCTACACCTTC.

V usage is TRBV29-1 and J usage is TRBJ1-2; 7 nucleotides align to TRBD1. The CDR3 has 12 residues. Germline-derived CDR1 and CDR2 are SQVTM and ANQGSEA. Trimming at V came to 4 bases and at J to 7 bases, leaving 6 bases not matched to a gene. The CDR3 loop reads CSVVTGAGGYTF. For the CDR3, the DNA is TGCAGCGTTGTTACAGGGGCCGGTGGCTACACCTTC.

In DNA form, the CDR3 reads TGTGCGAGTCGGCTGTCGGGGGGGCGAAACAATGAGCAGTTCTTC. Protein sequence: CASRLSGGRNNEQFF. This chain connects TRBV7-8 to TRBJ2-1; 8 bases fit TRBD2. CDR1 SGHVS and CDR2 FQNEAQ come from the germline V gene. The CDR3 length is 15 residues.

The chain employs TRBV21-1 and TRBJ2-1; the table names TRBD1, a call not compared with the DNA. TRBV21-1 is a pseudogene locus. The CDR3 sequence is 12 residues long. The CDR3 loop is CASTRGLGWQFF. The DNA for the CDR3 is TGTGCCAGCACCAGGGGGCTAGGGTGGCAGTTCTTC.

CDR3 residues: CASGIDRSNTEAFF. The CDR3 DNA is TGCGCCAGCGGGATAGACAGGTCGAACACTGAAGCTTTCTTT. The V call is TRBV10-1, the J call TRBJ1-1; D perhaps matches TRBD1 (6 bases). Germline V gene lookup returns CDR1 WNHNN and CDR2 SYGVQD (reference sequence). CDR3 length equals 14 residues. The ends were cut back, 8 bases at V and 1 base at J, with 14 bases in the middle.

The V call is TRBV19, the J call TRBJ2-7; weak D call: TRBD1 (6 bases). Trimming removed 3 bases from V and 3 bases from J, with 15 bases in between. Germline V gives CDR1 LNHDA, CDR2 SQIVND (reference sequence). The CDR3 length is 15 residues. The CDR3 sequence: CASSIGAGVHYEQYF. Here the CDR3 DNA reads TGTGCCAGTAGTATCGGAGCAGGGGTACACTACGAGCAGTACTTC.

This chain links TRBV18 with TRBJ2-7; TRBD1 matches 10 bases. The CDR3 length is 15 residues. With 4 bases clipped from V and 1 base from J, the junction kept 4 bases outside the gene matches. Germline V CDR1 and CDR2: KGHSH, LQKENI. The CDR3 sequence: CASSLGQGESYEQYF. The CDR3 DNA reads TGTGCCAGCTCACTCGGACAGGGGGAGTCCTACGAGCAGTACTTC.

The V call is TRBV5-1, the J call TRBJ1-4; TRBD1 matches 7 bases. Germline V gene sequence: CDR1 SGHRS, CDR2 YFSETQ. This CDR3 spans 13 amino acids. V was clipped by 5 bases and J by 8 bases; unmatched bases: 6. For the CDR3, the DNA is TGCGCCAGCAGTAGGGGGCCTGCAGAAAAACTGTTTTTT. As protein: CASSRGPAEKLFF. Combining the CDR3 with reference TRBV5-1 and TRBJ1-4 gives the whole variable domain KAGVTQTPRYLIKTRGQQVTLSCSPISGHRSVSWYQQTPGQGLQFLFEYFSETQRNKGNFPGRFSGRQFSNSRSEMNVSTLELGDSALYLCASSRGPAEKLFFGSGTQLSVL.

This clone came up once. The V call is TRBV5-1, the J call TRBJ2-2; weak D call: TRBD1 (5 bases). The CDR3 runs to 17 residues. V was clipped by 3 bases and J by 1 base, with 16 bases between them. The germline gives CDR1 SGHRS, CDR2 YFSETQ. In DNA, the CDR3 is TGCGCCAGCAGCTGGAGCCCCTCGACAGTGAACACCGGGGAGCTGTTTTTT. Encoded protein: CASSWSPSTVNTGELFF. Full variable domain (outside the CDR3, taken from reference TRBV5-1 and TRBJ2-2): KAGVTQTPRYLIKTRGQQVTLSCSPISGHRSVSWYQQTPGQGLQFLFEYFSETQRNKGNFPGRFSGRQFSNSRSEMNVSTLELGDSALYLCASSWSPSTVNTGELFFGEGSRLTVL.

The rearrangement links TRBV9 to TRBJ2-3; no firm D call. Between the trimmed V and J ends, which lost 3 bases and 2 bases, there was a span of 10 bases. The CDR3 consists of 14 residues. Germline-derived CDR1 and CDR2 are SGDLS and YYNGEE. In DNA form, the CDR3 reads TGTGCCAGCAGCGCCCAGTTCACCACAGATACGCAGTATTTT. Amino acids: CASSAQFTTDTQYF.

This sequence joins TRBV28 and TRBJ2-1; 10 bases map to TRBD2. The V and J ends lost 3 bases and 5 bases, in that order; junction bases with no gene match: 4. This CDR3 is built from 15 residues. The germline gives CDR1 MDHEN, CDR2 SYDVKM. The CDR3 protein is CASSFFGLADNEQFF. Here the CDR3 DNA reads TGTGCCAGCAGTTTTTTTGGACTAGCGGACAATGAGCAGTTCTTC.

The chain is built from TRBV5-4 and TRBJ1-2; D is undetermined. Germline CDR1 reads SGHNT; CDR2 reads YYREEE (reference sequence). This CDR3 is 13 amino acids long. Trimming stripped 0 bases from V and 4 bases from J, with 7 bases between. The CDR3, as DNA: TGTGCCAGCAGCTTGGGACAAGTCTATGGCTACACCTTC. Its translation is CASSLGQVYGYTF.

The V call is TRBV9, the J call TRBJ2-3; no reliable D call. Germline assignment: CDR1 SGDLS and CDR2 YYNGEE. V lost 0 bases and J 0 bases, leaving 5 bases between the germline ends. The CDR3 totals 14 residues. The CDR3 sequence is CASSVESSTDTQYF. For the CDR3, the DNA is TGTGCCAGCAGCGTAGAATCTAGCACAGATACGCAGTATTTT.

This rearrangement joins TRBV7-3 to TRBJ2-7; 9 bases line up with TRBD1. The CDR3 consists of 15 residues. Germline V gives CDR1 SGHTA, CDR2 FQGTGA. J lost 4 bases, V lost 3 bases, and 7 bases had no gene match. CDR3 sequence: CASSFDGQGIYEQYF. CDR3 coding DNA: TGTGCCAGCAGCTTCGATGGACAGGGGATATACGAGCAGTACTTC.